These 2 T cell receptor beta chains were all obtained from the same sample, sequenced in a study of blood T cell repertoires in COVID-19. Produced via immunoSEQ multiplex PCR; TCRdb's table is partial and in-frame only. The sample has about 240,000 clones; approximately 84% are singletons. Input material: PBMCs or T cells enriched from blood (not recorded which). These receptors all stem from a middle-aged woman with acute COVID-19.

The CDR3 spells CASSSGRLSTDTQYF. CDR3 coding DNA: TGTGCCAGTAGTAGCGGGAGGTTGAGCACAGATACGCAGTATTTT. The chain uses TRBV19 and TRBJ2-3; 8 bases map to TRBD2. Germline CDR1 and CDR2: LNHDA and SQIVND (reference sequence). The CDR3 consists of 15 residues. The junction had 3 bases not matched to a gene; V was cut back by 4 bases and J by 0 bases.

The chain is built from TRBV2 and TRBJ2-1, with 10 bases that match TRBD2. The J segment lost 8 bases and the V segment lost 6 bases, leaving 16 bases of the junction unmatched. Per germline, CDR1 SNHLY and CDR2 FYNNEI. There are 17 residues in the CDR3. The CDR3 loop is CASSDPPLAGALDEQFF. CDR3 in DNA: TGTGCCAGCAGCGATCCCCCTCTAGCGGGAGCTCTCGATGAGCAGTTCTTC. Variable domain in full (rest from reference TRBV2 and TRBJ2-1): EPEVTQTPSHQVTQMGQEVILRCVPISNHLYFYWYRQILGQKVEFLVSFYNNEISEKSEIFDDQFSVERPDGSNFTLKIRSTKLEDSAMYFCASSDPPLAGALDEQFFGPGTRLTVL.